The source of this T cell receptor beta chain is a study of T cell repertoires in cytomegalovirus infection. Trimming shortened V by 2 bases and J by 0 bases, and 14 bases separated the two germline ends. Looked up from germline, CDR1 is SQVTM and CDR2 is ANQGSEA. The CDR3 has 16 amino acids. TCRdb called the reads again in MiXCR, with one record for every CDR3 protein. The sample carries over 90,000 distinct CDR3 sequences, more than 15% recorded once. This chain joins TRBV29-1 and TRBJ2-1, with unresolved D. The clonotype was recovered from a human donor in good health (CMV status not recorded). Some clones in this sample may be carry-over from other donors' samples. Sequences were obtained from PBMCs. The CDR3 DNA sequence: TGCAGCGTTGAATTGGTCGACGGAACCTCCTACAATGAGCAGTTCTTC. Residues: CSVELVDGTSYNEQFF.